A single sample is the source of the 19 T cell receptor beta chains below, sequenced in a study of cytomegalovirus exposure and HLA in healthy donors. The PCR had 60 Vbeta and 13 Jbeta primers. Generated by immunoSEQ multiplex PCR, the TCRdb table keeps only in-frame clones and is missing some. The sample records around 120,000 clones, about 80% being singletons. Sequencing was performed on PBMCs. These receptors all come from a woman between 40 and 55 years old in good health and CMV-seronegative.

The chain links TRBV10-2 to TRBJ2-2; tentative D call: TRBD1 (6 bases). Germline CDR1 WSHSY, CDR2 SAAADI. The V end was cut by 6 bases, the J end by 3 bases, with 20 bases between. The length of the CDR3 is 17 residues. CDR3 sequence (DNA): TGCGCCAGCAGGGGAATAACGGACAGCCTCTACACCGGGGAGCTGTTTTTT. Protein product: CASRGITDSLYTGELFF.

The V gene is TRBV5-1, the J gene TRBJ2-3; maybe TRBD2 (7 bases). The CDR3 sequence is 15 residues long. V was shortened by 2 bases and J by 3 bases, with 13 bases between the two germline ends. In germline, CDR1 is SGHRS, CDR2 YFSETQ. The CDR3 reads CASSFRGAPTDTQYF. The CDR3 DNA reads as TGCGCCAGCAGCTTCCGGGGGGCCCCGACAGATACGCAGTATTTT.

The chain is built from TRBV7-9 and TRBJ2-7, with 11 bases aligning to TRBD1. The germline V gene has CDR1 SEHNR and CDR2 FQNEAQ (reference sequence). The CDR3 loop spans 15 amino acids. V gave up 1 base and J gave up 3 bases; unmatched junction bases: 2. The CDR3 DNA reads as TGTGCCAGCAGCTTAGTAGGGACAGGGGGCTACGAGCAGTACTTC. Its protein product is CASSLVGTGGYEQYF.

The chain carries TRBV7-8 and TRBJ2-1; 8 bases match TRBD1. CDR1 is SGHVS and CDR2 is FQNEAQ in the germline V gene. The CDR3 is made up of 13 amino acids. Unmatched junction bases numbered 11, after V lost 5 bases and J lost 14 bases. The CDR3 DNA follows: TGTGCCAGCAGCGGACAGGGACAGAGCGAGGAGTTCTTC. Translation: CASSGQGQSEEFF.

The chain is built from TRBV11-2 and TRBJ2-7, with 8 bases that match TRBD1. J gave up 1 base and V 5 bases, and 13 bases lay outside the gene matches. The CDR3 is 17 residues long. Germline-derived CDR1 and CDR2 are SGHAT and FQNNGV. CDR3 coding DNA: TGTGCCAGCAGCCTCGGACGGACAGGGTCTTTATCCTACGAGCAGTACTTC. Its translation: CASSLGRTGSLSYEQYF.

The chain recombines TRBV4-1 with TRBJ2-2; a possible D gene is TRBD2 (5 bases). The V end was cut by 3 bases, the J end by 4 bases, with 9 bases between. This CDR3 spans 14 amino acids. Germline values: CDR1 MGHRA, CDR2 YSYEKL. The CDR3 DNA follows: TGCGCCAGCAGCCAGGAGGCGGCCACCGGGGAGCTGTTTTTT. Its translation: CASSQEAATGELFF.

The chain combines TRBV5-1 with TRBJ2-7; 9 nucleotides align to TRBD1. V trimming: 0 bases; J trimming: 3 bases; junction bases outside the gene matches: 4. This CDR3 has 15 amino acids. Germline values: CDR1 SGHRS, CDR2 YFSETQ. CDR3 nucleotide sequence: TGCGCCAGCAGCTTGGGGGACAGGGTATACTACGAGCAGTACTTC. It is translated as CASSLGDRVYYEQYF. Based on the CDR3 plus reference TRBV5-1 and TRBJ2-7, the full variable domain is KAGVTQTPRYLIKTRGQQVTLSCSPISGHRSVSWYQQTPGQGLQFLFEYFSETQRNKGNFPGRFSGRQFSNSRSEMNVSTLELGDSALYLCASSLGDRVYYEQYFGPGTRLTVT.

This sequence joins TRBV7-2 and TRBJ2-7; 9 nucleotides match TRBD2. Trimming cost V 5 bases and J 2 bases; bases outside gene matches: 19. Germline V gene data show CDR1 as SGHTA and CDR2 as FQGNSA. The CDR3 loop spans 19 amino acids. Written as DNA, the CDR3 is TGTGCCAGCAGCCTACTTAGCGGGAGTTCGAATGAGGTTACCTACGAGCAGTACTTC. Its protein is CASSLLSGSSNEVTYEQYF. Based on the CDR3 plus reference TRBV7-2 and TRBJ2-7, the full variable domain is GAGVSQSPSNKVTEKGKDVELRCDPISGHTALYWYRQSLGQGLEFLIYFQGNSAPDKSGLPSDRFSAERTGGSVSTLTIQRTQQEDSAVYLCASSLLSGSSNEVTYEQYFGPGTRLTVT.

The chain links TRBV7-2 to TRBJ1-2; unclear D gene. The V end was cut by 5 bases, the J end by 6 bases, with 16 bases between. The CDR3 consists of 14 residues. Germline lookup yields CDR1 SGHTA and CDR2 FQGNSA. CDR3 nucleotides: TGTACCAGCAGCCTCAATCTCGGGTTGGATGGCTACACCTTC. Protein: CTSSLNLGLDGYTF.

This rearrangement joins TRBV19 to TRBJ2-5, with 9 bases lining up with TRBD2. Germline V gene sequence: CDR1 LNHDA, CDR2 SQIVND (reference sequence). This CDR3 region has 15 residues. V lost 1 base, J lost 11 bases, and 11 bases stayed unmatched. The CDR3 reads CASSIARGRASEQYF. As DNA, the CDR3 is TGTGCCAGTAGTATAGCACGCGGGAGGGCGTCTGAGCAGTACTTC.

The chain links TRBV30 to TRBJ1-5, with 11 bases lining up with TRBD1. The J segment lost 5 bases and the V segment lost 8 bases, leaving 5 bases of the junction unmatched. The CDR3 runs to 13 residues. CDR1 GTSNPN and CDR2 SVGIG come from the germline V gene (reference sequence). CDR3 residues: CALGTGGDQPQHF. The CDR3 DNA reads as TGTGCCCTGGGGACAGGGGGTGATCAGCCCCAGCATTTT.

V usage is TRBV6-5 and J usage is TRBJ1-1; 9 positions agree with TRBD1. V shed 6 bases, J shed 8 bases, and the junction held 4 bases outside the gene matches. This CDR3 is built from 12 residues. Germline loops: CDR1 MNHEY, CDR2 SVGAGI. The CDR3 reads CASRRQGGEAFF. The CDR3 nucleotides are TGTGCCAGCAGACGACAGGGGGGCGAAGCTTTCTTT.

The V and J genes are TRBV7-2 and TRBJ2-7; possibly TRBD1 for D (7 bases). Per germline, CDR1 SGHTA and CDR2 FQGNSA. The CDR3 loop spans 13 amino acids. V lost 5 bases and J lost 2, with 10 bases in between. The CDR3 sequence is CASSDREAYEQYF. The DNA of the CDR3 is TGTGCCAGCAGCGACAGGGAGGCCTACGAGCAGTACTTC.

The CDR3 sequence is CASSQGLARTDTQYF. CDR3 bases: TGCGCCAGCAGCCAAGGACTAGCGCGCACAGATACGCAGTATTTT. The V gene is TRBV4-3, the J gene TRBJ2-3, with TRBD2 matching over 8 bases. This CDR3 spans 15 amino acids. Trimming at V came to 1 base and at J to 1 base, leaving 1 base not matched to a gene. The germline gives CDR1 LGHNA, CDR2 YSLEER.

The CDR3 region is CASSLLLTGELFF. The CDR3 region has the DNA TGCGCCAGCAGCTTGCTTCTCACCGGGGAGCTGTTTTTT. The chain is built from TRBV5-1 and TRBJ2-2, with no clear D. CDR3 length: 13 residues. Germline V CDR1 and CDR2: SGHRS, YFSETQ. The germline V and J ends were trimmed by 1 base and 4 bases, with 5 bases remaining between them.

This clone is a singleton in its sample. The chain employs TRBV27 and TRBJ2-5; 8 nucleotides match TRBD1. The CDR3 spans 15 residues. Trimming at V came to 1 base and at J to 2 bases, leaving 3 bases not matched to a gene. Germline CDR1 and CDR2: MNHEY and SMNVEV (reference sequence). CDR3: CASSLWRDRQETQYF. CDR3 DNA: TGTGCCAGCAGTTTATGGAGGGACAGGCAAGAGACCCAGTACTTC.

The genes are TRBV28 and TRBJ1-1; no reliable D call. The germline gives CDR1 MDHEN, CDR2 SYDVKM. V lost 8 bases, J lost 4 bases, and 14 bases lay in between. The CDR3 extends over 13 amino acids. CDR3 bases: TGTGCCAGCCTTGAGCGGGTGGGCACTGAAGCTTTCTTT. It codes for CASLERVGTEAFF.

The J gene is TRBJ1-1, the V gene TRBV9; TRBD1 aligns across 8 bases. The germline V gene encodes CDR1 SGDLS and CDR2 YYNGEE. V shed 3 bases, J shed 1 base, and the junction held 2 bases outside the gene matches. The CDR3 has 14 amino acids. CDR3 nucleotides: TGTGCCAGCAGCGGGACAGGGCGGAACACTGAAGCTTTCTTT. Protein sequence: CASSGTGRNTEAFF.

This chain connects TRBV5-1 to TRBJ2-7; D ambiguous. V lost 0 bases, J lost 1 base, and 8 bases lay in between. Germline CDR1 reads SGHRS; CDR2 reads YFSETQ. The CDR3 runs to 14 residues. CDR3 sequence (DNA): TGCGCCAGCAGCTTGGCCGTGGCTTCCTACGAGCAGTACTTC. Translation: CASSLAVASYEQYF.